These T cell receptor beta chains were read from a single sample in a study of blood T cells in healthy people across ages. TCRdb redid the calling of the 5' RACE reads with MiXCR, one entry per CDR3 protein. Here the sample spans fewer than 650,000 distinct CDR3 sequences, roughly a quarter being singletons. This sample was also put to use in a study of T cells of mothers and their children.

The sample was blood. The receptor source for this set is a boy younger than 10 in good health. The CDR3 runs from the conserved cysteine through the conserved F or W. D genes are given only for firm matches. Clone size, where shown, is once, few, many, or a class for clones that have expanded.

V gene	J gene	clone size	D gene	CDR3 protein	CDR3 DNA
TRBV21-1	TRBJ1-1	few	.	CASSKGRARGRTEAFF	TGTGCCAGCAGCAAGGGACGGGCAAGAGGGCGGACTGAAGCTTTCTTT
TRBV6-5	TRBJ2-7	few	TRBD2	CASSYAFASGSSYEQYF	TGTGCCAGCAGTTACGCGTTTGCTAGCGGGAGCTCCTACGAGCAGTACTTC
TRBV4-1	TRBJ2-5	.	.	CASSQEWRSLRGETQYF	TGCGCCAGCAGCCAAGAATGGCGCTCTCTTAGAGGAGAGACCCAGTACTTC
TRBV4-2	TRBJ2-2	.	.	CASSQDPANPRGELFF	TGTGCCAGCAGCCAAGATCCAGCAAACCCTCGCGGGGAGCTGTTTTTT
TRBV10-3	TRBJ2-7	.	.	CAISDLSGSSYEQYF	TGTGCCATCAGTGATCTTAGCGGTAGCTCCTACGAGCAGTACTTC
TRBV2	TRBJ1-2	.	TRBD1	CASTRTGPYGYTF	TGTGCCAGCACCCGGACAGGGCCCTATGGCTACACCTTC
TRBV7-3	TRBJ2-1	.	TRBD2	CASSPHSGGNYNEQFF	TGTGCCAGCAGCCCACATAGCGGGGGGAATTACAATGAGCAGTTCTTC
TRBV5-1	TRBJ2-7	.	.	CASSLDPGGLYEQYF	TGCGCCAGCAGCTTGGACCCCGGTGGCCTCTACGAGCAGTACTTC
TRBV29-1	TRBJ2-3	few	TRBD2	CSVDAGTSGASTDTQYF	TGCAGCGTTGATGCCGGGACTAGCGGGGCTAGCACAGATACGCAGTATTTT
TRBV5-1	TRBJ2-1	few	TRBD2	CASSFGLAPDRDEQFF	TGCGCCAGCAGCTTCGGACTAGCCCCAGATCGCGATGAGCAGTTCTTC
TRBV12-3/TRBV12-4	TRBJ2-1	few	TRBD2	CASSLGSGVVYNEQFF	TGTGCCAGCAGTTTAGGCAGCGGGGTAGTTTACAATGAGCAGTTCTTC
TRBV6-2/TRBV6-3	TRBJ1-6	.	.	CASRKQVWSSSYNSPLHF	TGTGCCAGCAGAAAACAGGTTTGGTCGAGCTCCTATAATTCACCCCTCCACTTT
TRBV20-1	TRBJ2-4	few	.	CSARLRLSKNIQYF	TGCAGTGCTAGGCTCAGGCTATCTAAAAACATTCAGTACTTC
TRBV15	TRBJ2-7	.	.	CATSSRRTLRVYEQYF	TGTGCCACCAGCTCTCGTAGAACCCTGAGGGTCTACGAGCAGTACTTC
TRBV10-3	TRBJ1-2	.	.	CAISAPGNYGYTF	TGTGCCATCAGTGCGCCAGGGAACTATGGCTACACCTTC
TRBV6-1	TRBJ1-5	.	.	CASSEQGWNNQPQHF	TGTGCCAGCAGTGAGCAGGGGTGGAATAATCAGCCCCAGCATTTT
TRBV12-3/TRBV12-4	TRBJ2-3	.	.	CASSLGRGRGRADTEYF	TGTGCCAGCAGTTTAGGGAGAGGTCGTGGGCGAGCAGATACGGAGTATTTT
TRBV12-3/TRBV12-4	TRBJ1-2	.	TRBD1	CASSPLGKGGYYGYTF	TGTGCCAGCAGTCCCCTAGGAAAAGGGGGCTATTATGGCTACACCTTC
TRBV28	TRBJ1-5	.	.	CASSSGRVNQPQHF	TGTGCCAGCAGTTCGGGCAGGGTGAATCAGCCCCAGCATTTT
TRBV15	TRBJ1-2	few	.	CATSRVQEYWAGYTF	TGTGCCACCAGCAGAGTTCAGGAGTACTGGGCGGGCTACACCTTC
TRBV12-3/TRBV12-4	TRBJ1-6	few	TRBD1	CASTVDRESSPLHF	TGTGCCAGCACCGTGGACAGGGAGAGTTCACCCCTCCACTTT
TRBV6-5	TRBJ2-4	few	.	CASSYSPLGENIQYF	TGTGCCAGCAGTTACTCACCCCTCGGGGAAAACATTCAGTACTTC
TRBV25-1	TRBJ2-2	.	.	CASSPQDGANTGELFF	TGTGCCAGCAGTCCTCAGGACGGCGCGAACACCGGGGAGCTGTTTTTT
TRBV7-2	TRBJ2-1	.	.	CASSEVAKKYNEQFF	TGTGCCAGCAGCGAAGTAGCAAAAAAATACAATGAGCAGTTCTTC
TRBV12-3/TRBV12-4	TRBJ2-5	few	.	CASMMVGWETQYF	TGTGCCAGCATGATGGTGGGCTGGGAGACCCAGTACTTC
TRBV4-1	TRBJ2-7	.	.	CASSRDRTPTLGEQYF	TGCGCCAGCAGCCGAGACCGGACTCCCACTCTGGGGGAGCAGTACTTC